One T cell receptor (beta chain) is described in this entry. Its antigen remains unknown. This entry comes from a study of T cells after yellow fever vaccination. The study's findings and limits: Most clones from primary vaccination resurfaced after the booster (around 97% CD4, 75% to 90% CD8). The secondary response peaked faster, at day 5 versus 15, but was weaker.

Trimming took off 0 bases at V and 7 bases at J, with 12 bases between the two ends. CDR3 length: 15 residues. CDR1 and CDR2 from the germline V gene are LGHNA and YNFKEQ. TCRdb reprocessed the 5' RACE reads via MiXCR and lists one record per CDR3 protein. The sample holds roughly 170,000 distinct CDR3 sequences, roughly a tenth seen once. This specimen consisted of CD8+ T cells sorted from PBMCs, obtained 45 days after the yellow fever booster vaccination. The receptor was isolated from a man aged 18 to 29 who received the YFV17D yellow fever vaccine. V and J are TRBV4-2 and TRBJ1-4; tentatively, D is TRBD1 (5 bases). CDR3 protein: CASSQELGASEKLFF. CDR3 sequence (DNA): TGTGCCAGCAGCCAAGAGCTAGGGGCGAGTGAAAAACTGTTTTTT.